A single sample gave rise to the 13 T cell receptor beta chains below, sequenced in a study of blood T cell repertoires in COVID-19. The repertoire was sequenced with immunoSEQ multiplex PCR; TCRdb's copy has only in-frame clones and lacks some. The sample carries tens of thousands of clones, roughly 90% recorded once. Specimen: peripheral blood. The source is a human donor in a cohort sampled during active COVID-19.

The chain has TRBV6-1 and TRBJ1-1; D is perhaps TRBD1 (5 bases). The V end was cut by 2 bases, the J end by 8 bases, with 12 bases between. The CDR3 loop spans 13 amino acids. The germline V gene encodes CDR1 MNHNS and CDR2 SASEGT. CDR3 sequence: CASSETGGGEAFF. The CDR3 coding sequence is TGTGCCAGCAGTGAAACTGGGGGAGGGGAAGCTTTCTTT.

V gene TRBV6-1 combines with J gene TRBJ1-1; D is unresolved. Deletions cut 2 bases from V and 0 bases from J, with 10 bases between. CDR3 length: 15 amino acids. Germline values: CDR1 MNHNS, CDR2 SASEGT. DNA for the CDR3: TGTGCCAGCAGTGAAAGGTGGGCAGTGAACACTGAAGCTTTCTTT. Translated, it gives CASSERWAVNTEAFF.

This clone occurred once. The chain couples TRBV6-5 to TRBJ2-5; 7 bases match TRBD1. With V trimmed by 5 bases and J by 5 bases, 5 bases remained unmatched. From germline, CDR1 is MNHEY and CDR2 SVGAGI. The length of the CDR3 is 13 residues. CDR3 in DNA: TGTGCCAGCAGTCTTAAGGGGGCTGAGACCCAGTACTTC. Its translation: CASSLKGAETQYF.

The V gene is TRBV13, the J gene TRBJ2-7, with D possibly TRBD2 on 5 matching bases. Germline CDR1 reads PRHDT; CDR2 reads FYEKMQ (reference sequence). Trimming removed 5 bases at V and 6 bases at J, with 17 bases between. This CDR3 has 14 amino acids. The chain's CDR3 is CASSPAQAAGEQYF. CDR3 nucleotides: TGTGCCAGCAGCCCCGCTCAAGCCGCGGGCGAGCAGTACTTC.

Here the CDR3 DNA reads TGTGCCAGCAGCCAAAGGCAGGGTGGGGCCAACGTCCTGACTTTC. Protein: CASSQRQGGANVLTF. The V call is TRBV4-2, the J call TRBJ2-6; perhaps TRBD1 as D (5 bases). Germline V gives CDR1 LGHNA, CDR2 YNFKEQ. V lost 2 bases, J lost 3 bases, and 8 bases lay in between. CDR3 length: 15 residues.

The chain employs TRBV18 and TRBJ2-7; D may be TRBD1 (6 bases). This CDR3 has 14 residues. With 6 bases removed from V and 3 bases from J, the gap between germline ends came to 15 bases. Germline CDR1 KGHSH, CDR2 LQKENI. CDR3 nucleotides: TGTGCCAGCTCCGCGGACAGCCCATTCTACGAGCAGTACTTC. Its translation is CASSADSPFYEQYF. Combining the CDR3 with reference TRBV18 and TRBJ2-7 gives the whole variable domain NAGVMQNPRHLVRRRGQEARLRCSPMKGHSHVYWYRQLPEEGLKFMVYLQKENIIDESGMPKERFSAEFPKEGPSILRIQQVVRGDSAAYFCASSADSPFYEQYFGPGTRLTVT.

The chain is built from TRBV5-6 and TRBJ2-7, with 13 nucleotides matching TRBD2. This CDR3 spans 14 amino acids. V trimming: 4 bases; J trimming: 13 bases; junction bases outside the gene matches: 11. Germline lookup yields CDR1 SGHDT and CDR2 YYEEEE. The CDR3 DNA reads as TGTGCCAGCAGCCGAAGACTAGCGGGGGGCGGAGATTACTTC. Translating it yields CASSRRLAGGGDYF.

This clone was seen a single time. The rearrangement uses TRBV4-3 and TRBJ2-7; 7 positions agree with TRBD2. The CDR3 covers 14 residues. J lost 3 bases, V lost 0 bases, and 2 bases had no gene match. Germline-derived CDR1 and CDR2 are LGHNA and YSLEER. This CDR3 reads CASSQDSGGYEQYF. CDR3 nucleotides: TGCGCCAGCAGCCAAGATTCGGGGGGCTACGAGCAGTACTTC.

This chain uses TRBV6-5 with TRBJ2-7; 8 bases line up with TRBD1. Germline CDR1 is MNHEY and CDR2 is SVGAGI. Trimming at V came to 4 bases and at J to 2 bases, leaving 4 bases not matched to a gene. CDR3 size: 14 residues. The CDR3 is CASSFQQGAYEQYF. CDR3 DNA sequence: TGTGCCAGCAGTTTTCAACAGGGGGCCTACGAGCAGTACTTC.

The chain recombines TRBV6-2 or TRBV6-3 with TRBJ2-7; 10 nucleotides line up with TRBD2. The germline V gene encodes CDR1 MNHEY and CDR2 SVGEGT. The V segment lost 5 bases and the J segment 2 bases; nucleotides outside the gene matches: 6. The CDR3 is 15 residues long. The DNA of the CDR3 is TGTGCCAGCAGTCGCAGCGGGGGGGCCGCCTACGAGCAGTACTTC. Protein sequence: CASSRSGGAAYEQYF.

The gene calls are TRBV7-2 and TRBJ2-7; 9 bases map to TRBD1. Trimming at V came to 2 bases and at J to 2 bases, leaving 10 bases not matched to a gene. Germline V gene lookup returns CDR1 SGHTA and CDR2 FQGNSA. The CDR3 runs to 17 residues. As DNA, the CDR3 is TGTGCCAGCAGCTTATATCACCGGGACAGGGATCCCTACGAGCAGTACTTC. Residues: CASSLYHRDRDPYEQYF.

This sequence joins TRBV2 and TRBJ1-1, with D possibly TRBD1 on 6 matching bases. The germline V and J ends were trimmed by 6 bases and 10 bases, with 15 bases remaining between them. Germline loops: CDR1 SNHLY, CDR2 FYNNEI. The CDR3 contains 12 residues. The chain's CDR3 is CASSGTGLGAFF. The CDR3 coding sequence is TGTGCCAGCAGCGGTACAGGGTTAGGAGCTTTCTTT.

This clone was found a few times. V gene TRBV28 combines with J gene TRBJ1-4, with 9 bases that match TRBD1. Germline assignment: CDR1 MDHEN and CDR2 SYDVKM. This CDR3 is 15 amino acids long. The junction had 7 bases not matched to a gene; V was cut back by 4 bases and J by 7 bases. The CDR3 spells CASSSLTGGSEKLFF. Written as DNA, the CDR3 is TGTGCCAGCAGTTCTCTTACAGGGGGCAGTGAAAAACTGTTTTTT. The full variable domain, completed using reference TRBV28 and TRBJ1-4, is DVKVTQSSRYLVKRTGEKVFLECVQDMDHENMFWYRQDPGLGLRLIYFSYDVKMKEKGDIPEGYSVSREKKERFSLILESASTNQTSMYLCASSSLTGGSEKLFFGSGTQLSVL.